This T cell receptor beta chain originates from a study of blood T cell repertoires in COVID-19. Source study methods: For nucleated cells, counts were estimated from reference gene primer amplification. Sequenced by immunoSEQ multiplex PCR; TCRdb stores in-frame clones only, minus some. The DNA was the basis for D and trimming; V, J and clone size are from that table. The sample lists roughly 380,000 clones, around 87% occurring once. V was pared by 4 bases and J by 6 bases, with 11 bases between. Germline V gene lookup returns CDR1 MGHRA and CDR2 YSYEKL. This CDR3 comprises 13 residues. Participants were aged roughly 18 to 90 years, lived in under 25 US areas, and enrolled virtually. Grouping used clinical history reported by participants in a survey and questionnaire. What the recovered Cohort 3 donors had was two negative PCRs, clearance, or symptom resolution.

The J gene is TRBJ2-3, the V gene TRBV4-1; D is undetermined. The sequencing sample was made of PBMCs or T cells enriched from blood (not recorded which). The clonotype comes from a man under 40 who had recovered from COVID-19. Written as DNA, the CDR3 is TGCGCCAGCAGCCCCCTCTGGCGGGATACGCAGTATTTT. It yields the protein CASSPLWRDTQYF.